Listed below are T cell receptor beta chains from one sample, sequenced in a study of blood T cells in healthy people across ages. TCRdb passed the 5' RACE reads through MiXCR, listing each CDR3 protein once. This sample yields about a million distinct CDR3 sequences, of which 48% are seen a single time; 13% belongs to the top ten. The sequenced sample was blood. The receptors were sampled from a man younger than 45 in good health. Both conserved end residues are part of each CDR3. A D gene is named only where the DNA matches it firmly. Size is omitted from some rows. Given values are once, few, many or a class for expanded clones.

TRBJ1-4 - - TRBV6-6 CASSFDGSTNEKLFF TGTGCCAGCAGTTTCGACGGTTCAACTAATGAAAAACTGTTTTTT
TRBJ1-2 - - TRBV21-1 CASSKRGVSGYTF TGTGCCAGCAGCAAAAGAGGAGTATCTGGCTACACCTTC
TRBJ2-3 few - TRBV4-1 CASSQGDSGGDTQYF TGCGCCAGCAGCCAGGGGGACTCAGGAGGGGATACGCAGTATTTT
TRBJ1-1 - TRBD1 TRBV29-1 CSVTQTGASTEAFF TGCAGCGTCACACAGACAGGGGCATCCACTGAAGCTTTCTTT
TRBJ2-3 - TRBD2 TRBV10-3 CAIRTSGVTDTQYF TGTGCCATCAGGACTAGCGGGGTCACAGATACGCAGTATTTT
TRBJ1-1 - - TRBV30 CAWSPGRTEAFF TGTGCCTGGAGTCCAGGGAGGACTGAAGCTTTCTTT
TRBJ2-5 many - TRBV29-1 CSVGRAQETQYF TGCAGCGTTGGTAGGGCGCAGGAGACCCAGTACTTC
TRBJ2-1 few - TRBV3-1 CASSQEFVASQNNEQFF TGTGCCAGCAGCCAAGAATTTGTGGCTAGCCAGAACAATGAGCAGTTCTTC
TRBJ2-1 - TRBD2 TRBV5-1 CASSLGLAGGRRYNEQFF TGCGCCAGCAGCCTCGGACTAGCGGGGGGGCGAAGGTACAATGAGCAGTTCTTC
TRBJ1-2 - - TRBV10-3 CAISETGYSSGYTF TGTGCCATCAGTGAGACAGGGTACTCGAGTGGCTACACCTTC
TRBJ1-5 - TRBD1 TRBV20-1 CSATNNRGQPQHF TGCAGTGCCACGAACAACAGGGGTCAGCCCCAGCATTTT